This T cell receptor beta chain was captured in a study of blood T cell repertoires in COVID-19. About the research overall: PBMCs, B-cell-depleted T cells, or T cells provided the cDNA or gDNA that made up the material.

This clone has only a few counts. Clones were read by immunoSEQ multiplex PCR, and TCRdb kept only the in-frame ones, dropping some. This sample yields 150,000 to 200,000 clones, of which around 89% are seen a single time; around 2% belongs to the top ten. After removal of 5 bases from V and 6 bases from J, the junction contained 10 bases not matched to a gene. The CDR3 consists of 14 residues. Germline-derived CDR1 and CDR2 are LNHDA and SQIVND (reference sequence). Sequenced: peripheral blood. This TCR came from a man aged 50-60 years who had recovered from COVID-19. V gene TRBV19 combines with J gene TRBJ2-7, with 7 bases matching TRBD1. The DNA for the CDR3 is TGTGCCAGTAGTCCCTCGGACAGGCCCCTCGAGCAGTACTTC. Protein product: CASSPSDRPLEQYF.